This T cell receptor beta chain was profiled in a study of blood T cells in healthy people across ages. Through a sample-barcoded 5' primer and a J-beta primer mix, a second PCR was run for roughly 6 to 11 cycles. TCRdb ran MiXCR on the 5' RACE reads and lists one entry per CDR3 protein. In the table there are 590,000 or so distinct CDR3 sequences, under 30% of which are singletons. Unmatched junction bases numbered 5, after V lost 2 bases and J lost 7 bases. The germline V gene encodes CDR1 MNHNS and CDR2 SASEGT. The CDR3 covers 15 residues. This clonotype has a handful of counts. Specimen: blood. The chain joins TRBV6-1 to TRBJ1-6; 7 bases align to TRBD1. The sequence derives from a woman of 80 years or more in good health. The CDR3 DNA is TGTGCCAGCAGTGAACATACAGGGGCGAATTCACCCCTCCACTTT. Protein: CASSEHTGANSPLHF.